The 28 T cell receptor beta chains presented below share a single source sample, sequenced in a study of low-dose radiotherapy and immunotherapy resistance in tumors. First-strand cDNA relied on TRAV- and TRBV-specific primers spanning alpha and beta chains. TCRs were amplified for roughly 20 PCR cycles with a constant-region primer and V-primer adapter. TCRdb re-called the reads with MiXCR, one entry per CDR3 protein. Of 100,000 or so distinct CDR3 sequences listed, around 20% are singletons. Time point reported: after trial treatment. The sample's treatment: LDRT plus nivolumab, ipilimumab, low-dose cyclophosphamide and aspirin (RACIN trial). The starting material was PBMCs, obtained after low-dose radiotherapy plus immunotherapy. The receptors shown here come from a male donor with prostate cancer.

This clonotype has at least ten counts. The chain couples TRBV29-1 to TRBJ2-2, with D possibly being TRBD1 or TRBD2 (5 bases each). The CDR3 loop spans 16 amino acids. CDR1 and CDR2 (germline): SQVTM, ANQGSEA. Between the trimmed V and J ends, which lost 4 bases and 3 bases, there was a span of 18 bases. The CDR3: CSVARSRGRHTGELFF. As DNA, the CDR3 is TGCAGCGTTGCCCGATCTCGGGGCAGGCACACCGGGGAGCTGTTTTTT.

This clonotype was counted only a few times. This sequence joins TRBV11-2 and TRBJ2-5; D not certain. Germline V gene data show CDR1 as SGHAT and CDR2 as FQNNGV. The CDR3 loop spans 14 amino acids. V was trimmed by 1 base and J by 4 bases, leaving 10 bases between them. The DNA for the CDR3 is TGTGCCAGCAGCTTAGTCCTAGTTGGAGAGACCCAGTACTTC. This translates into CASSLVLVGETQYF.

This clonotype was counted a few times. The rearrangement links TRBV6-2 or TRBV6-3 to TRBJ2-7; D unclear. Germline lookup yields CDR1 MNHEY and CDR2 SVGEGT. The CDR3 contains 13 residues. With 7 bases removed from V and 2 bases from J, the gap between germline ends came to 12 bases. The CDR3 region is CASKSVAAYEQYF. CDR3 DNA sequence: TGTGCCAGCAAAAGCGTCGCCGCCTACGAGCAGTACTTC.

This clonotype showed up many times. The genes are TRBV13 and TRBJ2-7; D is tentatively TRBD1 or TRBD2 (6 bases each). There are 13 residues in the CDR3. Trimming stripped 1 base from V and 6 bases from J, with 10 bases between. In germline, CDR1 is PRHDT, CDR2 FYEKMQ (reference sequence). The CDR3 region has the DNA TGTGCCAGCAGCTTAGCGGGGGCTCCCGAGCAGTACTTC. Translating it yields CASSLAGAPEQYF.

J is TRBJ2-2 and V is TRBV7-9; D is uncertain. V lost 4 bases and J lost 2, with 8 bases in between. The CDR3 length is 14 residues. Germline-derived CDR1 and CDR2 are SEHNR and FQNEAQ (reference sequence). The CDR3 protein is CASSSQDNTGELFF. CDR3 sequence (DNA): TGTGCCAGCAGCTCTCAGGATAACACCGGGGAGCTGTTTTTT.

The chain joins TRBV6-1 to TRBJ1-5; TRBD1 matches 7 bases. Germline V CDR1 and CDR2: MNHNS, SASEGT. The ends lost 6 bases at V and 2 bases at J; junction bases unmatched: 7. CDR3 length: 15 residues. The DNA for the CDR3 is TGTGCCAGCAGACTCGAAGACAGGGGCAATCAGCCCCAGCATTTT. Translated, it gives CASRLEDRGNQPQHF.

This clonotype occurred many times. CDR3 protein: CASSLPPRSRGRDEQFF. For the CDR3, the DNA is TGTGCCAGCAGTCTTCCTCCTCGGAGCAGGGGGCGTGATGAGCAGTTCTTC. This chain joins TRBV6-2 or TRBV6-3 and TRBJ2-1; the match to TRBD1 covers 8 bases. The trim removed 5 bases at V and 8 bases at J, leaving 17 bases unmatched. CDR3 length equals 17 residues. Germline assignment: CDR1 MNHEY and CDR2 SVGEGT.

This clonotype was seen many times. V and J are TRBV6-2 or TRBV6-3 and TRBJ2-3; 8 nucleotides agree with TRBD1. Trimming cost V 6 bases and J 1 base; bases outside gene matches: 3. This CDR3 has 14 residues. Germline V gene lookup returns CDR1 MNHEY and CDR2 SVGEGT. Here the CDR3 reads CASSRGQGTDTQYF. CDR3 nucleotide sequence: TGTGCCAGCAGCCGGGGACAGGGCACAGATACGCAGTATTTT.

In this sample, this clonotype turned up many times. The rearrangement links TRBV5-1 to TRBJ2-7, with 9 nucleotides matching TRBD1. The CDR3 spans 15 residues. Germline V lookup: CDR1 SGHRS, CDR2 YFSETQ. Losses at the gene ends were 4 bases for V and 3 bases for J; bases not matched to a gene: 8. The CDR3 DNA is TGCGCCAGCAGCCTAAGGACAGGGGCGAACTACGAGCAGTACTTC. Its protein is CASSLRTGANYEQYF.

This clonotype was seen ten or more times. The J gene is TRBJ2-3, the V gene TRBV19, with 10 nucleotides matching TRBD2. V lost 0 bases to trimming and J lost 6 bases; unmatched junction nucleotides: 9. There are 17 residues in the CDR3. Per germline, CDR1 LNHDA and CDR2 SQIVND (reference sequence). CDR3 loop: CASSIDQQLAGPDTQYF. As DNA, the CDR3 is TGTGCCAGTAGTATAGATCAACAACTAGCGGGGCCTGATACGCAGTATTTT. Complete variable domain (other parts from reference TRBV19 and TRBJ2-3): DGGITQSPKYLFRKEGQNVTLSCEQNLNHDAMYWYRQDPGQGLRLIYYSQIVNDFQKGDIAEGYSVSREKKESFPLTVTSAQKNPTAFYLCASSIDQQLAGPDTQYFGPGTRLTVL.

This clonotype has ten or more counts. The chain combines TRBV3-1 with TRBJ2-4, with TRBD1 identical over 7 bases. The CDR3 runs 17 residues. CDR1 LGHDT and CDR2 YNNKEL come from the germline V gene (reference sequence). V was clipped by 4 bases and J by 3 bases; unmatched bases: 12. The CDR3 region is CASSRYSRGSVKNIQYF. DNA of the CDR3: TGTGCCAGCAGCCGATATTCCAGGGGGTCGGTCAAAAACATTCAGTACTTC.

This clonotype occurred many times. V usage is TRBV12-3 or TRBV12-4 and J usage is TRBJ2-7; D may be TRBD1 (6 bases). The CDR3 consists of 13 residues. V was clipped by 4 bases and J by 3 bases, with 10 bases between them. CDR3 coding DNA: TGTGCCAGCAGTTACCAGGGGAACTACGAGCAGTACTTC. Translation gives CASSYQGNYEQYF.

V and J are TRBV3-1 and TRBJ1-6; possible D gene TRBD1, 5 bases. Trimming pared 3 bases from V and 9 bases from J, leaving 15 bases between. The CDR3 loop spans 15 amino acids. CDR1 and CDR2 (germline): LGHDT, YNNKEL (reference sequence). This chain's CDR3 is CASSQLAREPSPLHF. For the CDR3, the DNA is TGTGCCAGCAGCCAGCTCGCCAGGGAGCCTTCACCCCTCCACTTT.

The chain carries TRBV27 and TRBJ2-7; 7 bases are shared with TRBD1. Germline V CDR1 and CDR2: MNHEY, SMNVEV (reference sequence). V trimming: 5 bases; J trimming: 4 bases; junction bases outside the gene matches: 8. This CDR3 is 14 amino acids long. CDR3 bases: TGTGCCAGCAGTCACTCCGGGACAGAGTACGAGCAGTACTTC. The encoded protein is CASSHSGTEYEQYF.

This rearrangement joins TRBV4-1 to TRBJ2-6, with D unresolved. Germline V gene lookup returns CDR1 MGHRA and CDR2 YSYEKL. The CDR3 runs to 14 residues. V dropped 3 bases and J dropped 2 bases, with 5 bases sitting between them. As DNA, the CDR3 is TGCGCCAGCAGCCAGGTCGCTGGGGCCAACGTCCTGACTTTC. Protein product: CASSQVAGANVLTF.

The rearrangement uses TRBV2 and TRBJ2-7; 8 nucleotides align to TRBD1. Germline CDR1 and CDR2: SNHLY and FYNNEI. This CDR3 has 15 residues. Trimming cost V 2 bases and J 5 bases; bases outside gene matches: 8. Here the CDR3 reads CASSEMVRGQDEQYF. In DNA, the CDR3 is TGTGCCAGCAGTGAAATGGTCAGGGGGCAGGACGAGCAGTACTTC. The full variable domain, in which reference TRBV2 and TRBJ2-7 provide the parts outside the CDR3, is EPEVTQTPSHQVTQMGQEVILRCVPISNHLYFYWYRQILGQKVEFLVSFYNNEISEKSEIFDDQFSVERPDGSNFTLKIRSTKLEDSAMYFCASSEMVRGQDEQYFGPGTRLTVT.

This clonotype was recorded at least ten times. One junction end does not reproduce the germline sequence, and a read error may be involved. The chain couples TRBV7-8 to TRBJ1-6, with a possible D match to TRBD1 (5 bases). The CDR3 is made up of 16 amino acids. CDR1 is SGHVS, CDR2 FQNEAQ, per germline. The CDR3 DNA reads TGTGCCAGCAGCTTAAGGGACGGATCCTTTAATTCACCCCTCCACTTT. It translates to CASSLRDGSFNSPLHF.

The rearrangement uses TRBV2 and TRBJ1-2; D is unclear. Trimming took off 2 bases at V and 8 bases at J, with 9 bases between the two ends. Germline V gene lookup returns CDR1 SNHLY and CDR2 FYNNEI. This CDR3 spans 12 amino acids. The CDR3 protein is CASSESPTGYTF. The DNA for the CDR3 is TGTGCCAGCAGTGAATCTCCGACGGGCTACACCTTC.

The chain uses TRBV11-1 and TRBJ2-3; TRBD1 matches at 7 bases. The germline V gene encodes CDR1 SGHAT and CDR2 FQDESV (reference sequence). J was trimmed by 3 bases and V by 2 bases; bases with no gene match: 5. The CDR3 is 15 residues long. The CDR3 reads CASSLQRGRTDTQYF. The CDR3 nucleotides are TGTGCCAGCAGCTTACAAAGGGGGCGTACAGATACGCAGTATTTT.

The gene calls are TRBV6-2 or TRBV6-3 and TRBJ2-3; D is possibly TRBD2 (5 bases). The CDR3 spans 13 residues. V lost 5 bases, J lost 2 bases, and 8 bases lay in between. Germline values: CDR1 MNHEY, CDR2 SVGEGT. The CDR3 spells CASSDYNTDTQYF. CDR3 DNA sequence: TGTGCCAGCAGTGACTATAACACAGATACGCAGTATTTT.

This clonotype showed up many times. This chain joins TRBV19 and TRBJ2-2; D may be TRBD2 (6 bases). Germline-derived CDR1 and CDR2 are LNHDA and SQIVND (reference sequence). The CDR3 has 16 amino acids. Trimming left V 1 base short and J 0 bases short, with 9 bases between. In DNA, the CDR3 is TGTGCCAGTAGTATAGTGGAGGGCCCGAACACCGGGGAGCTGTTTTTT. It codes for CASSIVEGPNTGELFF.

In this sample, this clonotype turned up many times. V is TRBV12-3 or TRBV12-4 and J is TRBJ1-5; unclear D gene. There are 14 residues in the CDR3. The ends were cut back, 5 bases at V and 5 bases at J, with 13 bases in the middle. CDR3 in amino acids: CASSKGGGYQPQHF. Here the CDR3 DNA reads TGTGCCAGCAGTAAGGGCGGAGGGTATCAGCCCCAGCATTTT.

There are a few counts of this clonotype. The V call is TRBV27, the J call TRBJ2-1, with 9 nucleotides matching TRBD2. V dropped 2 bases and J dropped 0; count of bases not matched to a gene: 8. Germline values: CDR1 MNHEY, CDR2 SMNVEV (reference sequence). This CDR3 region has 18 residues. The CDR3 DNA sequence: TGTGCCAGCAGTTTACTTCTAGCGGGGTCGATCTCCTACAATGAGCAGTTCTTC. Its protein is CASSLLLAGSISYNEQFF.

In this sample, this clonotype turned up many times. V usage is TRBV14 and J usage is TRBJ1-4; D remains ambiguous. Trimming removed 1 base from V and 3 bases from J, with 9 bases in between. CDR3 length: 15 amino acids. Germline CDR1 SGHDN, CDR2 FVKESK. The chain's CDR3 is CASSQGRAANEKLFF. The CDR3 DNA is TGTGCCAGCAGCCAAGGACGGGCGGCTAATGAAAAACTGTTTTTT. The variable domain in full, with the rest retrieved from reference TRBV14 and TRBJ1-4, is EAGVTQFPSHSVIEKGQTVTLRCDPISGHDNLYWYRRVMGKEIKFLLHFVKESKQDESGMPNNRFLAERTGGTYSTLKVQPAELEDSGVYFCASSQGRAANEKLFFGSGTQLSVL.

The table lists this clonotype with many counts. This chain connects TRBV29-1 to TRBJ2-7, with D possibly matching TRBD2 (6 bases). Germline CDR1 and CDR2: SQVTM and ANQGSEA. This CDR3 is 17 amino acids long. The V end was cut by 0 bases, the J end by 2 bases, with 20 bases between. Here the CDR3 DNA reads TGCAGCGTTGAAGATCGGGCAGCGGGCACGCCCCCCTACGAGCAGTACTTC. Encoded protein: CSVEDRAAGTPPYEQYF.

On this clonotype itself: A junction end diverges from the germline sequence, so it may reflect a read error. The gene calls are TRBV10-2 and TRBJ2-7; D is undetermined. The germline gives CDR1 WSHSY, CDR2 SAAADI. There are 15 residues in the CDR3. CDR3 sequence reads: CASRESGRFSYEQYF. Written as DNA, the CDR3 is TGCGCCAGCAGAGAGTCGGGCAGGTTTTCCTACGAGCAGTACTTC.

This clonotype was seen ten or more times. This rearrangement joins TRBV7-9 to TRBJ1-2; possibly TRBD1 for D (5 bases). Germline values: CDR1 SEHNR, CDR2 FQNEAQ (reference sequence). V lost 3 bases, J lost 5 bases, and 19 bases lay in between. The CDR3 has 16 amino acids. The CDR3 DNA is TGTGCCAGCAGCTTTAATATTATCACAGGAGATTATGGCTACACCTTC. It is translated as CASSFNIITGDYGYTF.

There are many counts of this clonotype. This rearrangement joins TRBV6-6 to TRBJ2-2; D might be TRBD2 (6 bases). Germline V gene sequence: CDR1 MNHNY, CDR2 SVGAGI (reference sequence). The V end lost 6 bases, the J end lost 2 bases, and 25 bases lay between the germline ends. The CDR3 is 19 residues long. CDR3 bases: TGTGCCAGCAGCCAGGGAGTGTTTGCGGAGGGGCTCAACACCGGGGAGCTGTTTTTT. The encoded protein is CASSQGVFAEGLNTGELFF.